This is a list of T cell receptor beta chains from one sample in a study of synovial regulatory T cells in juvenile arthritis. Assay: immunoSEQ multiplex PCR; the TCRdb copy retains only in-frame clones and omits some. The ten most abundant clones cover over 0.7% of a sample with 9,000 to 10,000 clones. The sequenced material came from Treg cells from blood. These TCRs come from a donor aged 2 to 35 with juvenile idiopathic arthritis. Both conserved end residues are part of each CDR3. The order of the fields is J gene, V gene, clone size, CDR3 protein. Only some rows state a clone size, as once, few, many or a class for expanded clones.

J: TRBJ2-7; V: TRBV5-1; size: .; CDR3: CASSFVAGPAYEQYF
J: TRBJ2-4; V: TRBV28; size: .; CDR3: CASFPGDGNIQYF
J: TRBJ1-4; V: TRBV5-4; size: medium-sized; CDR3: CASSSDSRNEKLFF
J: TRBJ2-7; V: TRBV7-2; size: .; CDR3: CASSLSSSYEQYF
J: TRBJ1-1; V: TRBV5-1; size: .; CDR3: CASSPRDRIPEAFF
J: TRBJ2-7; V: TRBV21-1; size: .; CDR3: CASSSRLTVMDRGEQYF
J: TRBJ1-2; V: TRBV21-1; size: .; CDR3: CASSPRPAPNYGYTF
J: TRBJ2-6; V: TRBV5-8; size: .; CDR3: CASSPRRVSGANVLTF
J: TRBJ1-1; V: TRBV4-2; size: .; CDR3: CASSQDSRGRDTEAFF
J: TRBJ1-2; V: TRBV6-6; size: .; CDR3: CASRYTGSYYGYTF
J: TRBJ2-7; V: TRBV18; size: .; CDR3: CASSPGFHEQYF
J: TRBJ1-1; V: TRBV20-1; size: .; CDR3: CSARDFTEAFF
J: TRBJ1-1; V: TRBV30; size: .; CDR3: CAWRTGLNTEAFF
J: TRBJ1-4; V: TRBV5-1; size: .; CDR3: CASSRLGIGNEKLFF
J: TRBJ1-1; V: TRBV19; size: .; CDR3: CASRELLRFGDEAFF
J: TRBJ1-6; V: TRBV6-1; size: .; CDR3: CASRGASPLHF
J: TRBJ2-7; V: TRBV6-6; size: .; CDR3: CASSYSSGGEQYF
J: TRBJ1-1; V: TRBV7-9; size: medium-sized; CDR3: CASSLISMNTEAFF
J: TRBJ1-1; V: TRBV12-5; size: .; CDR3: CASGYDRGKSEAFF
J: TRBJ2-1; V: TRBV27; size: .; CDR3: CASSLSLYRQLAYNEQFF
J: TRBJ1-1; V: TRBV7-9; size: .; CDR3: CASSLGRAPSGAFF
J: TRBJ1-2; V: TRBV7-7; size: .; CDR3: CASSLDGQGPRYGYTF
J: TRBJ2-2; V: TRBV4-2; size: .; CDR3: CASSQGLAGGTGELFF
J: TRBJ2-7; V: TRBV7-2; size: .; CDR3: CASSLNFYEQYF
J: TRBJ2-1; V: TRBV19; size: .; CDR3: CASSFRDTTYNEQFF
J: TRBJ1-5; V: TRBV19; size: .; CDR3: CASSIPGYSNQPQHF
J: TRBJ1-6; V: TRBV10-1; size: .; CDR3: CASSAPGGQYYNSPLHF
J: TRBJ1-3; V: TRBV7-9; size: .; CDR3: CASSLVTGNTIYF
J: TRBJ1-2; V: TRBV6-1; size: .; CDR3: CASSVTGGVNGYTF
J: TRBJ1-1; V: TRBV10-3; size: .; CDR3: CAISESRGGTEAFF
J: TRBJ1-2; V: TRBV5-5; size: .; CDR3: CASGPVTVYGYTF
J: TRBJ1-2; V: TRBV19; size: .; CDR3: CASSSRGLYGYTF
J: TRBJ1-2; V: TRBV6-1; size: .; CDR3: CASRGGGGYTF
J: TRBJ1-4; V: TRBV18; size: .; CDR3: CASSPFPTGENEKLFF
J: TRBJ2-1; V: TRBV9; size: .; CDR3: CASSVSSGRNEQFF
J: TRBJ1-2; V: TRBV2; size: .; CDR3: CASGVWGGDGYTF
J: TRBJ2-4; V: TRBV4-3; size: .; CDR3: CASSQDTGNIQYF
J: TRBJ1-2; V: TRBV10-3; size: .; CDR3: CAISEGSFYGYTF
J: TRBJ1-1; V: TRBV5-4; size: .; CDR3: CASSLYAGPYTEAFF
J: TRBJ2-6; V: TRBV5-1; size: .; CDR3: CASSLVSGANVLTF
J: TRBJ1-4; V: TRBV10-3; size: .; CDR3: CAISSSRGTGEKLFF
J: TRBJ2-3; V: TRBV2; size: .; CDR3: CASTLAGLAGLDTQYF
J: TRBJ2-1; V: TRBV4-1; size: .; CDR3: CASSQVPPGVSSYNEQFF
J: TRBJ1-1; V: TRBV27; size: .; CDR3: CASSFRTGLGAFF
J: TRBJ1-5; V: TRBV7-7; size: .; CDR3: CASSIILGPGGNQPQHF
J: TRBJ2-5; V: TRBV4-2; size: .; CDR3: CASSLRGETQYF
J: TRBJ2-2; V: TRBV9; size: .; CDR3: CASSPRTLAATGELFF
J: TRBJ1-4; V: TRBV6-6; size: medium-sized; CDR3: CASTPWRATNEKLFF
J: TRBJ1-2; V: TRBV6-6; size: .; CDR3: CASSLSGTGPYGYTF
J: TRBJ1-2; V: TRBV5-1; size: .; CDR3: CASSVQGGNYGYTF
J: TRBJ1-1; V: TRBV15; size: .; CDR3: CATSREIWSRDRGTEAFF
J: TRBJ2-2; V: TRBV10-3; size: .; CDR3: CAIRPGLNTGELFF
J: TRBJ1-1; V: TRBV2; size: .; CDR3: CASSGTGAWGEAFF
J: TRBJ1-2; V: TRBV30; size: .; CDR3: CAWSAGQNYGYTF
J: TRBJ2-3; V: TRBV10-2; size: .; CDR3: CASSDNGRTDTQYF